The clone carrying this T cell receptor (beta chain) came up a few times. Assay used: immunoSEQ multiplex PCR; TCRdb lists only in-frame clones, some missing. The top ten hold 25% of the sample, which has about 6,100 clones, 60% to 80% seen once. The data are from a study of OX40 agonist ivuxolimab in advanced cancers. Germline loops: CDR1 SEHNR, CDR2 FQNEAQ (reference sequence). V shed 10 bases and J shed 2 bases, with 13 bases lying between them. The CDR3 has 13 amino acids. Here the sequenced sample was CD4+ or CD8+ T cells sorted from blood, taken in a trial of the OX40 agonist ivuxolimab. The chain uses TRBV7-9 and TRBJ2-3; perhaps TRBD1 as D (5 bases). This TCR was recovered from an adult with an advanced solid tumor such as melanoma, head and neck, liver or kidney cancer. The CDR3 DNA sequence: TGTGCCACCGCCAGGGTGGTCACAGATACGCAGTATTTT. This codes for CATARVVTDTQYF.